Below, one T cell receptor beta chain is given with its context. A much larger clone sits a single nucleotide away, making a read error possible. The data were obtained in a study of regulatory T cells in long-lasting Graves disease. Assembly of TCR beta libraries relied on iRepertoire HTBI primers together with Arm-PCR of CDR3 regions. MiXCR, applied by TCRdb to the multiplex PCR reads, yields one record per CDR3 protein. The sample lists 500,000 or so distinct CDR3 sequences, about a sixth occurring once. Germline trimming cut 5 bases from V and 8 bases from J; bases unmatched to any gene: 16. Per the germline V gene, CDR1 is MDHEN and CDR2 is SYDVKM. This CDR3 spans 17 amino acids. Time point described: newly diagnosed GD, antithyroid drugs for less than 3 months. PBMC-extracted RNA yielded the TCR library. The data were also submitted as part of a second study, on T cells in Graves' hyperthyroidism and ophthalmopathy.

The chain joins TRBV28 to TRBJ2-1, with 9 bases that match TRBD1. This receptor was identified in a man in his forties or fifties with Graves disease. The sequences come from peripheral blood mononuclear cells (PBMCs), collected at new diagnosis, from a patient treated with antithyroid drugs. The CDR3 coding sequence is TGTGCCAGCAGTCCTCACTCTCCGGGACAGGGAATCCATGAGCAGTTCTTC. It codes for CASSPHSPGQGIHEQFF.